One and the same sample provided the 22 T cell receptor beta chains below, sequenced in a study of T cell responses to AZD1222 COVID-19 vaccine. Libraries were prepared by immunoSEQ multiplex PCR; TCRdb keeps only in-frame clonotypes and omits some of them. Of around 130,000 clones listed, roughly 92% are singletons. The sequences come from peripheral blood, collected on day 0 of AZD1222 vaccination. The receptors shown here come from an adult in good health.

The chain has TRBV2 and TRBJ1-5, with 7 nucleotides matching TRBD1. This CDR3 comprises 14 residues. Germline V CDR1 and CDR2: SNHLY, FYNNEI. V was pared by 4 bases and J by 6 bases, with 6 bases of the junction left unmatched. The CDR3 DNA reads TGTGCCAGCAGTGTAGAAGGGGGCGGTCAGCCCCAGCATTTT. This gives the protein CASSVEGGGQPQHF.

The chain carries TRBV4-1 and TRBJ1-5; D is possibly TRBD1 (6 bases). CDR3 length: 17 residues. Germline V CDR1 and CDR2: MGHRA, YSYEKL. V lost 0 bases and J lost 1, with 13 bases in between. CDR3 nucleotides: TGCGCCAGCAGCCAAGAGATGTGGGGGCAGAGCAATCAGCCCCAGCATTTT. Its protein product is CASSQEMWGQSNQPQHF.

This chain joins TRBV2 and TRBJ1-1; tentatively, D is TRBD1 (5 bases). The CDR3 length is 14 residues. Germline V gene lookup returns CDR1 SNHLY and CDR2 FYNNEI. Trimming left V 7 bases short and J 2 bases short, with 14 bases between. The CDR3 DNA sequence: TGTGCCAGCAAGTACGGGGGGTTTAACACTGAAGCTTTCTTT. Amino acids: CASKYGGFNTEAFF.

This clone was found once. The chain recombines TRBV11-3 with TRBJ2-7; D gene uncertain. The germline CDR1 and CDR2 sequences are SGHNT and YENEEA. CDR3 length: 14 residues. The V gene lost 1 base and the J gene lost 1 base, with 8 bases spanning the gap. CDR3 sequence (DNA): TGTGCCAGCAGCTTAGGGTACAGTTCCTACGAGCAGTACGTC. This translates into CASSLGYSSYEQYV.

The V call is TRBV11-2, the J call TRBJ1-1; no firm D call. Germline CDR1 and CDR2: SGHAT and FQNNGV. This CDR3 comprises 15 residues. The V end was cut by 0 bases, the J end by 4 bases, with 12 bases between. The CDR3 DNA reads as TGTGCCAGCAGCTTAGAGGGCAGGTCTGGCACTGAAGCTTTCTTT. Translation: CASSLEGRSGTEAFF.

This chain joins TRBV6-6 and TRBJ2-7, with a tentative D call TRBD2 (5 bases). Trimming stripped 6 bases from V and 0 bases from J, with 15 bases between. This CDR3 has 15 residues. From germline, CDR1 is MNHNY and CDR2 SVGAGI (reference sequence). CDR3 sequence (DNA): TGTGCCAGCAGCGCCGCGGGTGCCCTCTCCTACGAGCAGTACGTC. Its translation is CASSAAGALSYEQYV.

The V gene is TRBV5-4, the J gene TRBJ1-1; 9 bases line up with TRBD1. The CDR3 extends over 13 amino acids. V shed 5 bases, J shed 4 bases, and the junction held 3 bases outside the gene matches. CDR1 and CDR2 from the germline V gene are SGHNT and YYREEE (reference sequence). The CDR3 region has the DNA TGTGCCAGCAGACCGGGACAGGGCACTGAAGCTTTCTTT. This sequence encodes CASRPGQGTEAFF.

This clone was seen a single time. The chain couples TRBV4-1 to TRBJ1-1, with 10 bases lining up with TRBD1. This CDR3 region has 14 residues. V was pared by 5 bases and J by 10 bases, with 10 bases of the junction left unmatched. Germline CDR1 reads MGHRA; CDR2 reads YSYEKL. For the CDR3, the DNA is TGCGCCAGCAGCGAAAGACAGGGGGCTTTAACAGCTTTCTTT. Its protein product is CASSERQGALTAFF.

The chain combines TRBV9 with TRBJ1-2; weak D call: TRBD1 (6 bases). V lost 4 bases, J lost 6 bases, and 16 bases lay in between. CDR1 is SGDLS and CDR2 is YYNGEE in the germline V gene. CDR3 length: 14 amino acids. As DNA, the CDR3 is TGTGCCAGCAGCCGTATGGGGGGCGCAGATGGCTACACCTTC. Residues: CASSRMGGADGYTF.

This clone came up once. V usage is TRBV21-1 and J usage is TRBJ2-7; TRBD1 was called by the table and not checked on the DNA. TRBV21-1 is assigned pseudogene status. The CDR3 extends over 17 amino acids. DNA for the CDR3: TGTGCCAGCAGCAAAGACTTAGAGACAGGGGTTACCTACGAGCAGTACGTC. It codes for CASSKDLETGVTYEQYV.

In DNA form, the CDR3 reads TGTGCCAGCAGCACCTTCAACAATGAGCAGTTCTTC. Translated, it gives CASSTFNNEQFF. V usage is TRBV7-2 and J usage is TRBJ2-1, with D uncertain. The CDR3 spans 12 residues. Germline CDR1 SGHTA, CDR2 FQGNSA. Trimming removed 5 bases at V and 5 bases at J, with 7 bases between.

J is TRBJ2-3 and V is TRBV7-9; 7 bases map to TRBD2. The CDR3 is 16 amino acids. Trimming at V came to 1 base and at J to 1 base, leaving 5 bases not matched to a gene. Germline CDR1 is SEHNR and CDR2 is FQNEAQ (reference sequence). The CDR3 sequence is CASSLGGGSGTDTQYF. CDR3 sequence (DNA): TGTGCCAGCAGCTTAGGAGGCGGGAGTGGCACAGATACGCAGTATTTT.

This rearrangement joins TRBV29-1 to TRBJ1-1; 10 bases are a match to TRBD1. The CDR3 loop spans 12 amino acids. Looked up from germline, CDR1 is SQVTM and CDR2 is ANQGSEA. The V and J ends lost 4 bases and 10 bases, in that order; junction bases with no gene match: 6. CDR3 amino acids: CSVVWTGGGAFF. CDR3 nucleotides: TGCAGCGTTGTTTGGACAGGGGGGGGAGCTTTCTTT.

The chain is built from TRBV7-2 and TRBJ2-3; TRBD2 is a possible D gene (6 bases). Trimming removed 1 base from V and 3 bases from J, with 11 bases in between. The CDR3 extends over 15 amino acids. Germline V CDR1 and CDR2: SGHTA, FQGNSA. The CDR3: CASSLGGSGTDTQYF. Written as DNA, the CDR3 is TGTGCCAGCAGCTTAGGAGGTAGCGGAACAGATACGCAGTATTTT.

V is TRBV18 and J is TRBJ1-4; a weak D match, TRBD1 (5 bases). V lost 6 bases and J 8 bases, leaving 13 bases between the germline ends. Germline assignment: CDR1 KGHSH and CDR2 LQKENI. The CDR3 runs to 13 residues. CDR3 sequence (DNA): TGTGCCAGCTCTCCAGACAGCGAAGAAAAACTGTTTTTT. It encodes CASSPDSEEKLFF.

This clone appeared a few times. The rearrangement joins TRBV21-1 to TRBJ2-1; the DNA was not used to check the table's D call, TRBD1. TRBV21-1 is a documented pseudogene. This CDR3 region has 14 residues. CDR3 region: CASSDQQKSNEQFF. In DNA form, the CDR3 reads TGTGCCAGCAGCGATCAACAGAAATCCAATGAGCAGTTCTTC.

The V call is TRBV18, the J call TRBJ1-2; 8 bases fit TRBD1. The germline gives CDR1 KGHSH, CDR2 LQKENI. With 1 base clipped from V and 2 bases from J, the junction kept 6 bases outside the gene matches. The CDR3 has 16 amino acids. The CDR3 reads CASSPRTGSRNYGYTF. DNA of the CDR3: TGTGCCAGCTCACCACGGACAGGGAGTCGAAACTATGGCTACACCTTC.

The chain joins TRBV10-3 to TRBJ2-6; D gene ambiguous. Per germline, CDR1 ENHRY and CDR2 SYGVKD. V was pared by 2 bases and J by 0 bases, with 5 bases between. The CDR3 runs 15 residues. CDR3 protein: CAISERSSGANVLTF. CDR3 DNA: TGTGCCATCAGTGAGAGGAGCTCTGGGGCCAACGTCCTGACTTTC.

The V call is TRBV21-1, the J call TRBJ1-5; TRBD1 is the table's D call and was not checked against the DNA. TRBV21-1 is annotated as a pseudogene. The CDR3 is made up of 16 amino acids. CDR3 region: CASSKPGQGVDQPQHF. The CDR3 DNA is TGTGCCAGCAGCAAACCGGGACAGGGGGTGGATCAGCCCCAGCATTTT.

The CDR3: CASSAFGTGTDEQYV. The DNA for the CDR3 is TGTGCCAGCAGCGCATTCGGGACAGGGACCGACGAGCAGTACGTC. The chain carries TRBV9 and TRBJ2-7, with 9 bases fitting TRBD1. Per germline, CDR1 SGDLS and CDR2 YYNGEE. Unmatched junction bases numbered 9, after V lost 3 bases and J lost 5 bases. The CDR3 loop spans 15 amino acids.

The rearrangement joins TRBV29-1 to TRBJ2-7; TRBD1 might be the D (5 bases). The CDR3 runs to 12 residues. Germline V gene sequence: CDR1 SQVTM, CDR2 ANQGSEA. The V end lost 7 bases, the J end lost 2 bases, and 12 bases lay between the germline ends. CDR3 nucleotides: TGCAGCGGCCTCGACAGACCCTACGAGCAGTACGTC. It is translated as CSGLDRPYEQYV.

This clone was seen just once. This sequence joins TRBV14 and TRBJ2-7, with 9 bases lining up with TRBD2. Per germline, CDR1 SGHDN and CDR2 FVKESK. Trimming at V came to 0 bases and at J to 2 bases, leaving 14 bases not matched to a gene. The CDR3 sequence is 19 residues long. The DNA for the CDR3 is TGTGCCAGCAGCCAAGATAGGGTTGGTGAGCGGGAGGTCACCTACGAGCAGTACGTC. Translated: CASSQDRVGEREVTYEQYV.